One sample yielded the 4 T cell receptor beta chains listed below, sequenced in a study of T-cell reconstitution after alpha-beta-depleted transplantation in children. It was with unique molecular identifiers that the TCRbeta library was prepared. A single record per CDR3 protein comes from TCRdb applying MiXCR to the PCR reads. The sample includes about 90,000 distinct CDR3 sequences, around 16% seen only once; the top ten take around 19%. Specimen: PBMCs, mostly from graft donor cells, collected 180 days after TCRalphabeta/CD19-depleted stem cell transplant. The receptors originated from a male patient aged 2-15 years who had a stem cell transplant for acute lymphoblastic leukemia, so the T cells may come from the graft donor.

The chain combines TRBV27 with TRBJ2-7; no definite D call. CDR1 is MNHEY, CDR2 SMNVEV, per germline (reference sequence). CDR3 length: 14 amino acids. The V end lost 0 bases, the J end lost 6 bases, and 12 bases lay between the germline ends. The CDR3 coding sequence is TGTGCCAGCAGTTTATCCGACCCGTTTATCGAGCAGTACTTC. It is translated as CASSLSDPFIEQYF.

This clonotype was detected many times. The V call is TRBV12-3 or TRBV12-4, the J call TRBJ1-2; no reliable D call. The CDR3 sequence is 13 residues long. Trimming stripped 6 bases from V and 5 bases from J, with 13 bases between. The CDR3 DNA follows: TGTGCCAGCAGCCTAGGAGCGGGGTATGGCTACACCTTC. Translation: CASSLGAGYGYTF.

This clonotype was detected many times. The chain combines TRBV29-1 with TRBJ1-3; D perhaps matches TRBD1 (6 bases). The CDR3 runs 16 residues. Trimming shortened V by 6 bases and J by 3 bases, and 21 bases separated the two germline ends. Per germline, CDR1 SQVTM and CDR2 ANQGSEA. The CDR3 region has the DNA TGCAGCGTAAGCGGACCTGCGGGGGCAAGTGGAAACACCATATATTTT. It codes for CSVSGPAGASGNTIYF.

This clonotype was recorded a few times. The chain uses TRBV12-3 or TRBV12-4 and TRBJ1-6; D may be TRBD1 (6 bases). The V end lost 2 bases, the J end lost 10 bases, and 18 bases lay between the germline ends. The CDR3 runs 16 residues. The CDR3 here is CASSLMFRGFGSPLHF. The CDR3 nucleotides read TGTGCCAGCAGTTTAATGTTTAGGGGGTTCGGATCACCCCTCCACTTT.